Detailed here is one T cell receptor (beta chain). Its antigen remains unknown. Profiling relied on immunoSEQ multiplex PCR, and the TCRdb table lists in-frame clones only, not all of them. The sample lists around 1.1 million clones, more than 75% seen once, with 0.55% to 0.7% in the top ten. This sample is part of a study of shared clonotypes between healthy human individuals. Study results and limitations: It was observed that approximately 5% of naive CD4 clonotypes were shared across several donors. Represented diversity, genetic and exposure-history alike, was limited by few donors. Non-shared clonotypes had lower generation probabilities than clonotypes shared by all four sorted-subset donors.

The receptor was isolated from a man between 18 and 29 years old in good health. Some clones in this sample may be carry-over from other donors' samples. Sequencing was carried out using memory CD4+ T cells from PBMCs. The sample's subset: CD45RA-negative fraction.

CDR3 loop: CAWSGLGTEAFF. The DNA for the CDR3 is TGTGCCTGGAGTGGCCTAGGGACTGAAGCTTTCTTT. The V call is TRBV30, the J call TRBJ1-1; D remains unclear. V was trimmed by 1 base and J by 5 bases, leaving 8 bases between them. Per germline, CDR1 GTSNPN and CDR2 SVGIG (reference sequence). This CDR3 is built from 12 residues.